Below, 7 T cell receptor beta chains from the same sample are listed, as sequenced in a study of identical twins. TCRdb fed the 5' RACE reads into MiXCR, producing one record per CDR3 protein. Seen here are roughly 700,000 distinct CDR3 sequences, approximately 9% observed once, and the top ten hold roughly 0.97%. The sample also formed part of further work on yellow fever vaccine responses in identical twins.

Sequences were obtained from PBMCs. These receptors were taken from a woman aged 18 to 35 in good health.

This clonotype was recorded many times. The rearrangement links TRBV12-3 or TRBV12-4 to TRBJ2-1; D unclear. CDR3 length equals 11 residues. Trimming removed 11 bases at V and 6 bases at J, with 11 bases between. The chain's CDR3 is CASTQTNEQFF. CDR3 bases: TGTGCCTCAACCCAGACCAATGAGCAGTTCTTC.

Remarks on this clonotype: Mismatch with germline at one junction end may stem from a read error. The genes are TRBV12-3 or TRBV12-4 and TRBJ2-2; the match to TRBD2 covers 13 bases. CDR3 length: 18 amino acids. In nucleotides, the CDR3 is TGTGCCTGCAGTCTCACGGGACTAGCGGGGCCGAACACCGGGGAGCTGTTTTTT. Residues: CACSLTGLAGPNTGELFF.

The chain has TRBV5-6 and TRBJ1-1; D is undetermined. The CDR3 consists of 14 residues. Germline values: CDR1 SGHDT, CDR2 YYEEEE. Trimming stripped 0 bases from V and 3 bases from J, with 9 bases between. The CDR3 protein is CASSLGFGDTEAFF. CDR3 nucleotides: TGTGCCAGCAGCTTGGGTTTCGGGGACACTGAAGCTTTCTTT.

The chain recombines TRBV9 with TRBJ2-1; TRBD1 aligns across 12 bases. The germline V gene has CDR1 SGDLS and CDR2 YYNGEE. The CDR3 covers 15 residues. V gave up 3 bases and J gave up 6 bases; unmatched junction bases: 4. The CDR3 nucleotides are TGTGCCAGCAGCGCCCGGGACAGGGGGCCCAATGAGCAGTTCTTC. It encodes CASSARDRGPNEQFF. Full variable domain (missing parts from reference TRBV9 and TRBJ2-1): DSGVTQTPKHLITATGQRVTLRCSPRSGDLSVYWYQQSLDQGLQFLIQYYNGEERAKGNILERFSAQQFPDLHSELNLSSLELGDSALYFCASSARDRGPNEQFFGPGTRLTVL.

Here the CDR3 DNA reads TGTGCCAGCAGTTTTTACCGCGGGGGGGAGACTCATGGCTACACCTTC. Amino acid sequence: CASSFYRGGETHGYTF. The chain links TRBV28 to TRBJ1-2, with D possibly matching TRBD1 (5 bases). Germline V gives CDR1 MDHEN, CDR2 SYDVKM. This CDR3 is built from 16 residues. The V end lost 3 bases, the J end lost 6 bases, and 20 bases lay between the germline ends.

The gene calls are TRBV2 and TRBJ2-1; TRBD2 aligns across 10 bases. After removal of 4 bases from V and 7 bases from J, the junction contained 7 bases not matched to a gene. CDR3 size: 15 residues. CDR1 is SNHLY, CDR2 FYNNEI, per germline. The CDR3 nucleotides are TGTGCCAGCAGTGTCCAAGCGGGGGGGTTTAATGAGCAGTTCTTC. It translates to CASSVQAGGFNEQFF.

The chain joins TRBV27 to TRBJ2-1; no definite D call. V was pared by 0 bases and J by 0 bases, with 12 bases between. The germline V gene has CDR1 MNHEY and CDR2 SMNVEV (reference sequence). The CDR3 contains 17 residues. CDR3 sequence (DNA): TGTGCCAGCAGTTTATCGTACTTCCCAAGCTCCTACAATGAGCAGTTCTTC. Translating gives CASSLSYFPSSYNEQFF.